The 18 T cell receptor beta chains in this list originate from one sample, sequenced in a study of cytomegalovirus exposure and HLA in healthy donors. Use of 60 Vbeta and 13 Jbeta primers characterized the PCR. Libraries were prepared by immunoSEQ multiplex PCR; TCRdb keeps only in-frame clonotypes and omits some of them. The profile shows under 150,000 clones, 80% to 90% of them singletons. Source material: PBMCs. Receptor source: a man in his fifties in good health and CMV-seronegative.

This clone was found once. The chain carries TRBV27 and TRBJ2-3, with 7 bases identical to TRBD1. V was pared by 4 bases and J by 2 bases, with 6 bases of the junction left unmatched. The CDR3 is 15 residues long. Germline loops: CDR1 MNHEY, CDR2 SMNVEV (reference sequence). Here the CDR3 reads CASSYGTDYTDTQYF. The CDR3 region has the DNA TGTGCCAGCAGTTACGGGACAGATTACACAGATACGCAGTATTTT.

The V gene is TRBV2, the J gene TRBJ1-1; 7 positions agree with TRBD1. V lost 7 bases, J lost 11 bases, and 13 bases stayed unmatched. This CDR3 comprises 13 residues. The germline gives CDR1 SNHLY, CDR2 FYNNEI. The CDR3 reads CASNTGTASGAFF. The CDR3 DNA sequence: TGTGCCAGCAACACCGGGACAGCCTCAGGTGCTTTCTTT.

This clone has a single count. In DNA form, the CDR3 reads TGCAGCGTTGAAGACCAGGGATCCCAGTCCGTGACCCAGTACTTC. It specifies CSVEDQGSQSVTQYF. The chain links TRBV29-1 to TRBJ2-5; tentative D call: TRBD1 (5 bases). The V and J ends lost 0 bases and 7 bases respectively, with 18 bases between them. The germline gives CDR1 SQVTM, CDR2 ANQGSEA. This CDR3 has 15 residues.

The J gene is TRBJ1-1, the V gene TRBV27; TRBD1 matches 8 bases. V shed 4 bases and J 4 bases; nucleotides not matched to a gene: 5. This CDR3 has 14 residues. Per the germline V gene, CDR1 is MNHEY and CDR2 is SMNVEV (reference sequence). The CDR3 reads CASSYRGFVTEAFF. The CDR3 coding sequence is TGTGCCAGCAGTTACAGGGGGTTTGTCACTGAAGCTTTCTTT.

This clone occurred once. V and J are TRBV4-1 and TRBJ1-2, with D perhaps TRBD1 (6 bases). Germline V CDR1 and CDR2: MGHRA, YSYEKL. Trimming cost V 1 base and J 0 bases, with 12 bases left between them. The CDR3 is 16 amino acids. The CDR3 nucleotides are TGCGCCAGCAGCCAAGGCGACAGGCCCGCTAACTATGGCTACACCTTC. Translation: CASSQGDRPANYGYTF.

CDR3 sequence: CASSVVPQMETQYF. For the CDR3, the DNA is TGTGCCAGCAGCGTAGTCCCCCAGATGGAGACCCAGTACTTC. The chain recombines TRBV9 with TRBJ2-5; D is uncertain. Trimming removed 0 bases from V and 5 bases from J, with 11 bases in between. The CDR3 loop spans 14 amino acids. Germline V gene sequence: CDR1 SGDLS, CDR2 YYNGEE.

The rearrangement links TRBV19 to TRBJ1-6, with 10 bases that match TRBD1. Per germline, CDR1 LNHDA and CDR2 SQIVND (reference sequence). Trimming took 6 bases from V and 6 from J; bases not matched to a gene: 14. The length of the CDR3 is 18 residues. This CDR3 is CASSPPGTGDVGNSPLHF. Written as DNA, the CDR3 is TGTGCCAGTAGCCCTCCCGGGACAGGGGACGTCGGTAATTCACCCCTCCACTTT.

This clone was seen just once. The CDR3 loop is CASSLGRGYYEQYF. The CDR3 DNA reads TGCGCCAGCAGCTTGGGGAGGGGCTACTACGAGCAGTACTTC. V gene TRBV5-1 combines with J gene TRBJ2-7; a possible D gene is TRBD2 (6 bases). The CDR3 is 14 residues long. Trimming pared 0 bases from V and 3 bases from J, leaving 10 bases between. Germline V gives CDR1 SGHRS, CDR2 YFSETQ.

The chain employs TRBV4-2 and TRBJ1-1; possibly TRBD1 for D (6 bases). The V gene lost 5 bases and the J gene lost 1 base, with 20 bases spanning the gap. CDR1 is LGHNA, CDR2 YNFKEQ, per germline. The CDR3 covers 17 residues. The CDR3 DNA is TGTGCCAGCAGCTCACCCGCGGGGGGCGCGTCGAACACTGAAGCTTTCTTT. It yields the protein CASSSPAGGASNTEAFF.

This clone turned up a few times. The chain uses TRBV4-1 and TRBJ2-7; no definite D call. V lost 4 bases and J 3 bases, leaving 7 bases between the germline ends. Germline V gene data show CDR1 as MGHRA and CDR2 as YSYEKL. The CDR3 totals 12 residues. This chain's CDR3 is CASSPTGYEQYF. CDR3 DNA sequence: TGCGCCAGCAGCCCCACGGGCTACGAGCAGTACTTC.

The CDR3 DNA reads as TGTGCCAGCAGTAGGGGTGATGAAAAACTGTTTTTT. Amino acids: CASSRGDEKLFF. The J gene is TRBJ1-4, the V gene TRBV6-5, with D perhaps matching TRBD1 (5 bases). CDR3 size: 12 residues. CDR1 MNHEY and CDR2 SVGAGI come from the germline V gene. Deletions cut 5 bases from V and 6 bases from J, with 7 bases between.

The chain joins TRBV7-6 to TRBJ2-1, with D hard to call. V was pared by 6 bases and J by 5 bases, with 17 bases between. Germline CDR1 is SGHVS and CDR2 is FNYEAQ. This CDR3 has 15 residues. The CDR3 region is CASRPLGIAHNEQFF. For the CDR3, the DNA is TGTGCCAGCAGGCCCCTAGGAATCGCGCACAATGAGCAGTTCTTC.

The chain joins TRBV9 to TRBJ1-2; perhaps TRBD1 as D (5 bases). Germline V gene lookup returns CDR1 SGDLS and CDR2 YYNGEE. The CDR3 covers 15 residues. Trimming took off 4 bases at V and 5 bases at J, with 18 bases between the two ends. CDR3 sequence: CASSTGGDAVYGYTF. The DNA for the CDR3 is TGTGCCAGCAGCACGGGAGGGGACGCCGTGTATGGCTACACCTTC.

V is TRBV27 and J is TRBJ2-7; the match to TRBD1 covers 8 bases. This CDR3 contains 16 residues. Germline lookup yields CDR1 MNHEY and CDR2 SMNVEV (reference sequence). The junction had 8 bases not matched to a gene; V was cut back by 0 bases and J by 4 bases. CDR3 residues: CASSLSTGTGYYEQYF. CDR3 nucleotide sequence: TGTGCCAGCAGTTTATCAACCGGGACAGGATATTACGAGCAGTACTTC.

The V call is TRBV6-4, the J call TRBJ1-2; 8 bases match TRBD1. This CDR3 is built from 13 residues. Germline loops: CDR1 MRHNA, CDR2 SNTAGT. The J segment lost 4 bases and the V segment lost 2 bases, leaving 0 bases of the junction unmatched. The CDR3 nucleotides read TGTGCCAGCAGTGACGGACAGGGCTATGGCTACACCTTC. Protein product: CASSDGQGYGYTF.

J is TRBJ2-2 and V is TRBV4-2; TRBD2 might be the D (6 bases). Germline loops: CDR1 LGHNA, CDR2 YNFKEQ. V lost 4 bases, J lost 0 bases, and 15 bases lay in between. This CDR3 is built from 17 residues. This CDR3 reads CASSLLFGGANTGELFF. CDR3 sequence (DNA): TGTGCCAGCAGCCTCCTGTTCGGAGGGGCGAACACCGGGGAGCTGTTTTTT.

This clone occurred once. CDR3 region: CASSLRLTDTQYF. The CDR3 DNA sequence: TGTGCCAGCAGCCTCAGACTCACAGATACGCAGTATTTT. J is TRBJ2-3 and V is TRBV5-6; D remains unclear. Germline V gene sequence: CDR1 SGHDT, CDR2 YYEEEE. V lost 4 bases and J lost 2, with 8 bases in between. The CDR3 spans 13 residues.

This clone has a single count. This CDR3 reads CASTNRLAGSNTGELFF. Here the CDR3 DNA reads TGTGCCAGCACCAATCGACTAGCGGGGTCGAACACCGGGGAGCTGTTTTTT. The chain employs TRBV27 and TRBJ2-2; 11 nucleotides line up with TRBD2. The CDR3 consists of 17 residues. In germline, CDR1 is MNHEY, CDR2 SMNVEV (reference sequence). V lost 7 bases to trimming and J lost 0 bases; unmatched junction nucleotides: 7.